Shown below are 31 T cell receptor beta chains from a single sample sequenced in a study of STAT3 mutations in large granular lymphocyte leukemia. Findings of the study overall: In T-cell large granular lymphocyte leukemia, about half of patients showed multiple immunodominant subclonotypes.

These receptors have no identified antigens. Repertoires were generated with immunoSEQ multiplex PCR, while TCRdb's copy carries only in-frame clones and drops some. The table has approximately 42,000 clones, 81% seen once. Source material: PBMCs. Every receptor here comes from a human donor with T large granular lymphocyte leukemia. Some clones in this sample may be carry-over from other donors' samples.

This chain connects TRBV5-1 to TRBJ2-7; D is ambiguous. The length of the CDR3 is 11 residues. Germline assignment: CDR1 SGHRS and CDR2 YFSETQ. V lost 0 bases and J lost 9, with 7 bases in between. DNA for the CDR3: TGCGCCAGCAGCTTGGGAGGCGGGCAGTACTTC. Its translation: CASSLGGGQYF.

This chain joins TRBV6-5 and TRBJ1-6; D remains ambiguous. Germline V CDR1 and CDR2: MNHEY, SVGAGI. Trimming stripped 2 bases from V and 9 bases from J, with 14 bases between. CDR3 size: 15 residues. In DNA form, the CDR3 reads TGTGCCAGCAGTTACCAGGACCCGGGAAGTTCACCCCTCCACTTT. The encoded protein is CASSYQDPGSSPLHF.

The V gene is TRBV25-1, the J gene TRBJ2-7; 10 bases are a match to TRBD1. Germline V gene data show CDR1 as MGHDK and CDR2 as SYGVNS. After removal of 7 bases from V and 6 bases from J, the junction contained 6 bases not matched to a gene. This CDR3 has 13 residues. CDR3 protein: CASKGTGEVEQYV. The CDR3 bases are TGTGCCAGCAAAGGGACAGGGGAGGTCGAGCAGTACGTC.

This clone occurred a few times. The chain's CDR3 is CASSQHRESLYGYTF. The CDR3 DNA sequence: TGCGCCAGCAGCCAGCACAGGGAATCCCTCTATGGCTACACCTTC. The chain is built from TRBV4-1 and TRBJ1-2; D possibly corresponds to TRBD1 (6 bases). Trimming left V 3 bases short and J 4 bases short, with 15 bases between. The CDR3 extends over 15 amino acids. From germline, CDR1 is MGHRA and CDR2 YSYEKL.

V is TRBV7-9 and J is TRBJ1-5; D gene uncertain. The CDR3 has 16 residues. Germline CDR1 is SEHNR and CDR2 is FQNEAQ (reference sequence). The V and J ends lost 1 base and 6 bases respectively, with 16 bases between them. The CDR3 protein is CASSLGKGLVGQPQHF. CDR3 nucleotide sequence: TGTGCCAGCAGCTTAGGGAAGGGCTTGGTCGGTCAGCCCCAGCATTTT.

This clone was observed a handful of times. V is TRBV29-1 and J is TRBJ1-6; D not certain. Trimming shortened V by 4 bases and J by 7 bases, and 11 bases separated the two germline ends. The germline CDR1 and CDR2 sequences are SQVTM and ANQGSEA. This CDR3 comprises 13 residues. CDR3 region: CSVGEGGNSPLHF. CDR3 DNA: TGCAGCGTTGGGGAGGGTGGCAATTCACCCCTCCACTTT.

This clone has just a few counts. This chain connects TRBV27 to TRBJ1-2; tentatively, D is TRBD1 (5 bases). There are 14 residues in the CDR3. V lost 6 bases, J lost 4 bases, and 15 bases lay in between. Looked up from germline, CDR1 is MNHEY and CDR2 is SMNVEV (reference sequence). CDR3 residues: CASSRYGGSYGYTF. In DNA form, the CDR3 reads TGTGCCAGCAGCCGCTACGGGGGATCCTATGGCTACACCTTC.

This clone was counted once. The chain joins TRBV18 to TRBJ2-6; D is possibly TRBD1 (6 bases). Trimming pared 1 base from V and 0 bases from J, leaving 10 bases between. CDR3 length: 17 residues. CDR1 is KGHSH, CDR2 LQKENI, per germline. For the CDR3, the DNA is TGTGCCAGCTCACCACAGACAGGTGTCTCTGGGGCCAACGTCCTGACTTTC. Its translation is CASSPQTGVSGANVLTF. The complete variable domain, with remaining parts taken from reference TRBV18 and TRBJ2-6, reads NAGVMQNPRHLVRRRGQEARLRCSPMKGHSHVYWYRQLPEEGLKFMVYLQKENIIDESGMPKERFSAEFPKEGPSILRIQQVVRGDSAAYFCASSPQTGVSGANVLTFGAGSRLTVL.

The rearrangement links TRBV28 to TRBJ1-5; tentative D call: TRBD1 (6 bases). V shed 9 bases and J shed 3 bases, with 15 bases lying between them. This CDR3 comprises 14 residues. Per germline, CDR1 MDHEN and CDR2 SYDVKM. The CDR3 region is CASLKDSYNQPQHF. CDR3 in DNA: TGTGCCAGTCTTAAGGACAGCTACAATCAGCCCCAGCATTTT.

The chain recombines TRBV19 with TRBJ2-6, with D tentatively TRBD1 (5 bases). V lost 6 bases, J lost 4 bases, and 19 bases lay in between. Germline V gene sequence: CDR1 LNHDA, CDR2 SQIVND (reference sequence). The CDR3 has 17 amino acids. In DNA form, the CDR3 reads TGTGCCAGTAGGGGGTGGCAGGGTGCGCCCGGGGCCAACGTCCTGACTTTC. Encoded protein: CASRGWQGAPGANVLTF.

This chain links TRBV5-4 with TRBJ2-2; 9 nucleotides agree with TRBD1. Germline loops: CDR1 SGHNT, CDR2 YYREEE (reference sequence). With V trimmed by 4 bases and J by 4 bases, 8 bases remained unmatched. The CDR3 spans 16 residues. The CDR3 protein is CASSPGTGRSTGELFF. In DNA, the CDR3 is TGTGCCAGCAGCCCGGGGACAGGGCGAAGCACCGGGGAGCTGTTTTTT.

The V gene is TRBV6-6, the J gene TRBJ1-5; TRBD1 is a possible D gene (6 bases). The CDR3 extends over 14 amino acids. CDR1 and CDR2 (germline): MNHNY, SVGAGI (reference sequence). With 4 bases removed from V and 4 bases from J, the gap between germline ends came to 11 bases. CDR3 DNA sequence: TGTGCCAGCAGTTCACAGGGTCGAAATCAGCCCCAGCATTTT. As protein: CASSSQGRNQPQHF.

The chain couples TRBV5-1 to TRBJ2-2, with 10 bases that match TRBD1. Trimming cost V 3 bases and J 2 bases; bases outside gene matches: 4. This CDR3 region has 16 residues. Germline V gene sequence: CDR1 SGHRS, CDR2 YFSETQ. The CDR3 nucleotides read TGCGCCAGCAGCTCTGGACAGGGGGACAACACCGGGGAGCTGTTTTTT. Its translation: CASSSGQGDNTGELFF.

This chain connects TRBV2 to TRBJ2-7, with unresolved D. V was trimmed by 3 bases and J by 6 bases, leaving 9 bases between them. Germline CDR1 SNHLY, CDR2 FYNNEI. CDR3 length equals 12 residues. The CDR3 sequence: CASSESGIEQYF. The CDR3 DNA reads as TGTGCCAGCAGTGAGTCTGGGATCGAGCAGTACTTC.

The CDR3 DNA sequence: TGTGCCAGCAGTAAGGGGACCTCGCATAATTCACCCCTCCACTTT. Translation gives CASSKGTSHNSPLHF. The J gene is TRBJ1-6, the V gene TRBV2, with D possibly being TRBD1 (5 bases). The CDR3 runs 15 residues. Trimming pared 5 bases from V and 5 bases from J, leaving 13 bases between. Germline lookup yields CDR1 SNHLY and CDR2 FYNNEI. Together with reference TRBV2 and TRBJ1-6, the CDR3 gives the full variable domain: EPEVTQTPSHQVTQMGQEVILRCVPISNHLYFYWYRQILGQKVEFLVSFYNNEISEKSEIFDDQFSVERPDGSNFTLKIRSTKLEDSAMYFCASSKGTSHNSPLHFGNGTRLTVT.

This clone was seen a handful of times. CDR3 bases: TGTGCCAGCAGCACGGACAGGGAGACTGAAGCTTTCTTT. It yields the protein CASSTDRETEAFF. V usage is TRBV7-2 and J usage is TRBJ1-1; TRBD1 aligns across 8 bases. The CDR3 runs 13 residues. Germline V lookup: CDR1 SGHTA, CDR2 FQGNSA. V dropped 5 bases and J dropped 5; count of bases not matched to a gene: 4.

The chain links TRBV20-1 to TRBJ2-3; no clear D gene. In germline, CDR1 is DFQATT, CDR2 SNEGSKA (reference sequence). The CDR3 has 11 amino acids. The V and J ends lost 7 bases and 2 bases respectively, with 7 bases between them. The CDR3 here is CSVRVTDTQYF. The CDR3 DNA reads TGCAGTGTCCGCGTCACAGATACGCAGTATTTT.

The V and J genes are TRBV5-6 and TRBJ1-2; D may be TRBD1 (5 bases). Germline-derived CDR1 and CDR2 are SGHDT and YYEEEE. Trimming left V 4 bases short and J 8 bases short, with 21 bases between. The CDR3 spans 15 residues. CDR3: CASSAFEGINRGYTF. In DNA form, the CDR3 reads TGTGCCAGCAGCGCCTTCGAGGGGATTAATAGAGGCTACACCTTC.

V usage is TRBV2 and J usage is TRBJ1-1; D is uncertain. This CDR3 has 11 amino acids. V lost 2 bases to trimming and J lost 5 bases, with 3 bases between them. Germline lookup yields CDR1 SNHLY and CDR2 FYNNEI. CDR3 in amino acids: CASSEQTEAFF. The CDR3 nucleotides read TGTGCCAGCAGTGAACAAACTGAAGCTTTCTTT.

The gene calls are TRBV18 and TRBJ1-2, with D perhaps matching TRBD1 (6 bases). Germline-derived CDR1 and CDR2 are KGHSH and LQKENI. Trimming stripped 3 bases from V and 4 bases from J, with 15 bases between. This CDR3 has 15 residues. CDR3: CASSPTMPGAYGYTF. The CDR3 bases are TGTGCCAGCTCACCCACCATGCCAGGGGCCTATGGCTACACCTTC.

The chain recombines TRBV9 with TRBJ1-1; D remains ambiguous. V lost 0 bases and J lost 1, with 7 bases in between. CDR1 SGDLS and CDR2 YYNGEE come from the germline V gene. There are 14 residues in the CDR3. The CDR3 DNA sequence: TGTGCCAGCAGCGTAGACCTTGGGAACACTGAAGCTTTCTTT. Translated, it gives CASSVDLGNTEAFF.

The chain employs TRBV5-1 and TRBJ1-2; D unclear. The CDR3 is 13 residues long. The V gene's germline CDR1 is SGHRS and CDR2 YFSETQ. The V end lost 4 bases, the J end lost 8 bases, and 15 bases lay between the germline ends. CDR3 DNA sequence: TGCGCCAGCAGCCCTACCGGGAACCAGGGCTACACCTTC. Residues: CASSPTGNQGYTF.

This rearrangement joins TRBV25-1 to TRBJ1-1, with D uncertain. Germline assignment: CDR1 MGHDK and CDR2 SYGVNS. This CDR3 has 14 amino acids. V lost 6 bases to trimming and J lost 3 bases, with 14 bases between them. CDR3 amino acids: CASSLTGAYTEAFF. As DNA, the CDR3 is TGTGCCAGCAGCCTTACCGGAGCCTACACTGAAGCTTTCTTT.

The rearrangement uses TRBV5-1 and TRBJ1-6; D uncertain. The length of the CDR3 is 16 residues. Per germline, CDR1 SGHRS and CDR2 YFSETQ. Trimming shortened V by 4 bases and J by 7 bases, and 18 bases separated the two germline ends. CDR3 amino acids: CASSTSERVRNSPLHF. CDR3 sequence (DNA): TGCGCCAGCAGCACCTCGGAACGGGTCAGAAATTCACCCCTCCACTTT.

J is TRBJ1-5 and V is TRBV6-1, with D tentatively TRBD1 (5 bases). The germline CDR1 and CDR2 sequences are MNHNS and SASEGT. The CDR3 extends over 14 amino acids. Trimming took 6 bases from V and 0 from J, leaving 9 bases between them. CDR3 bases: TGTGCCAGCAGACAGGTACATAGCAATCAGCCCCAGCATTTT. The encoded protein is CASRQVHSNQPQHF.

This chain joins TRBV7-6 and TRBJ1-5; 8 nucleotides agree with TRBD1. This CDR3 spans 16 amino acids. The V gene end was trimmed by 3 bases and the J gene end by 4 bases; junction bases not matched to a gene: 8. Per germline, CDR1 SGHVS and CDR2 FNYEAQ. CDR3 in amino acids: CASSLSPGGRNQPQHF. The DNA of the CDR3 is TGTGCCAGCAGCTTGAGCCCAGGGGGCAGAAATCAGCCCCAGCATTTT. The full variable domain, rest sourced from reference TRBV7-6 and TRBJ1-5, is GAGVSQSPRYKVTKRGQDVALRCDPISGHVSLYWYRQALGQGPEFLTYFNYEAQQDKSGLPNDRFSAERPEGSISTLTIQRTEQRDSAMYRCASSLSPGGRNQPQHFGDGTRLSIL.

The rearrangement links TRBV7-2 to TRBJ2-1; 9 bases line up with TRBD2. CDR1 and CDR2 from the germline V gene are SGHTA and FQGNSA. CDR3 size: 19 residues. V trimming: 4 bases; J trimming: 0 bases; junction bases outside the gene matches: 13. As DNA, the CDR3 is TGTGCCAGCAGCTCCCCAGGAGCGGGGGGCCACAGCTCCTACAATGAGCAGTTCTTC. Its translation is CASSSPGAGGHSSYNEQFF.

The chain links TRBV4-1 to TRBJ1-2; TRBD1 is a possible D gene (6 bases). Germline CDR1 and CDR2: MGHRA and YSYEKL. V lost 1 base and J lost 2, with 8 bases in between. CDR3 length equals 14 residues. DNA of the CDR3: TGCGCCAGCAGCCAAGGAGGGGGAAACTATGGCTACACCTTC. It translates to CASSQGGGNYGYTF.

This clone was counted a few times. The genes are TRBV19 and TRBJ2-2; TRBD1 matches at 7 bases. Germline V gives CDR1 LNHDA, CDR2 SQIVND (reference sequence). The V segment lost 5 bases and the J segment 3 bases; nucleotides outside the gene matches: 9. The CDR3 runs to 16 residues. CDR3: CASSEPGQRYTGELFF. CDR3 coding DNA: TGTGCCAGTAGTGAACCGGGACAGAGGTACACCGGGGAGCTGTTTTTT.

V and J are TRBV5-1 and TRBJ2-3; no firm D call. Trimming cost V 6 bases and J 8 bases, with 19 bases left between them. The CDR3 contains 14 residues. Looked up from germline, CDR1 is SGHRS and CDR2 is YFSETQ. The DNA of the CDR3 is TGCGCCAGCACGCCGGGCCCCACATCCCCTACGCAGTATTTT. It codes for CASTPGPTSPTQYF.

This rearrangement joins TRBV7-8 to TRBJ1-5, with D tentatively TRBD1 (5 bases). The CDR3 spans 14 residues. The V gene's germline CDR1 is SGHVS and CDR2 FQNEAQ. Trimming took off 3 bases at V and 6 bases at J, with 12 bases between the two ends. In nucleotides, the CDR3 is TGTGCCAGCAGCTTTTCAGGGTCCGGTCAGCCCCAGCATTTT. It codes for CASSFSGSGQPQHF.